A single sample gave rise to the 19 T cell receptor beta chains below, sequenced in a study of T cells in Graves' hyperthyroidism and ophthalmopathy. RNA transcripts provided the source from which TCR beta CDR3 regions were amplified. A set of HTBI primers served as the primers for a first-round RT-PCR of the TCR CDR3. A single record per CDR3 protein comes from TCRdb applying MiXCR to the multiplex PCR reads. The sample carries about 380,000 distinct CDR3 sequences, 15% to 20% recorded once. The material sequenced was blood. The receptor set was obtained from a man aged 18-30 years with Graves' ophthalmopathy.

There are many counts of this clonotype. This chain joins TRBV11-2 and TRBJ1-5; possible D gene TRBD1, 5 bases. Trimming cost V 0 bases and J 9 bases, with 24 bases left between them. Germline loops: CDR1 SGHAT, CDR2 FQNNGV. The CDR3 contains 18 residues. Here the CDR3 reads CASSLDWGGLPRGSPQHF. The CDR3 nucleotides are TGTGCCAGCAGCTTAGATTGGGGGGGACTGCCTCGGGGGTCGCCCCAGCATTTT.

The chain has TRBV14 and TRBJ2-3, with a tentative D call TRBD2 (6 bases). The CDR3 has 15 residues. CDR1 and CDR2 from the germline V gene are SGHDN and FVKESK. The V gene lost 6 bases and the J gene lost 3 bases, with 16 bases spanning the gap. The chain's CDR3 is CASSAWRGVTDTQYF. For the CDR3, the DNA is TGTGCCAGCAGTGCCTGGAGGGGCGTTACAGATACGCAGTATTTT.

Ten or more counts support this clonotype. The CDR3 loop reads CASSAWDSSYEQYF. CDR3 sequence (DNA): TGTGCCAGCAGTGCCTGGGACAGCTCCTACGAGCAGTACTTC. The V call is TRBV6-1, the J call TRBJ2-7, with 7 bases that match TRBD1. The CDR3 is made up of 14 amino acids. Per the germline V gene, CDR1 is MNHNS and CDR2 is SASEGT. V was pared by 4 bases and J by 0 bases, with 3 bases of the junction left unmatched.

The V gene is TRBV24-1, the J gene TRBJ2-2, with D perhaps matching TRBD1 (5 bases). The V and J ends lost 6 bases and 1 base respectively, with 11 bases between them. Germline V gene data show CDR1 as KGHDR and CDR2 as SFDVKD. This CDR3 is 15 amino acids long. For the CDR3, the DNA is TGTGCCACCAGTACCGGACAAGAGAACACCGGGGAGCTGTTTTTT. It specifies CATSTGQENTGELFF.

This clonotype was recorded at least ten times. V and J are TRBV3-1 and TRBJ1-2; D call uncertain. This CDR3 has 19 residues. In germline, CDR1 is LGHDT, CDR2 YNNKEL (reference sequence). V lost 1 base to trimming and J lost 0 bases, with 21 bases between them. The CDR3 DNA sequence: TGTGCCAGCAGCCAAGCCCGACTGAGTCGACAAGGAGCTAACTATGGCTACACCTTC. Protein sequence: CASSQARLSRQGANYGYTF.

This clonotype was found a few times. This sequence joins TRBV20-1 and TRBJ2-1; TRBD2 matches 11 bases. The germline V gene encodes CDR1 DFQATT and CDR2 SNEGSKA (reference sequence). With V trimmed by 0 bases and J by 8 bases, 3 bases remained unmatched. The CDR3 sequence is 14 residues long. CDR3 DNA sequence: TGCAGTGCTAGAGAACTAGCGGGGGTCGATGAGCAGTTCTTC. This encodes CSARELAGVDEQFF.

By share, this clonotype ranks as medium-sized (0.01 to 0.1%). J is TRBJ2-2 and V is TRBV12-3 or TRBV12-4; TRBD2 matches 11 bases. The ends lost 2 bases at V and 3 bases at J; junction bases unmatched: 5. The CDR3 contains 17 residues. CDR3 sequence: CASSLLGLAEYTGELFF. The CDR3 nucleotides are TGTGCCAGCAGTTTACTGGGACTAGCGGAGTACACCGGGGAGCTGTTTTTT.

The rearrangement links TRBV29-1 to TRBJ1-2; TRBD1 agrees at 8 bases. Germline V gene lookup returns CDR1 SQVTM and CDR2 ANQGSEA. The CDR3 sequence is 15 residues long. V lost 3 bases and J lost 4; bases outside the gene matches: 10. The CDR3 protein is CSVDSTPGQAYGYTF. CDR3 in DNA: TGCAGCGTTGATTCTACCCCGGGACAGGCCTATGGCTACACCTTC.

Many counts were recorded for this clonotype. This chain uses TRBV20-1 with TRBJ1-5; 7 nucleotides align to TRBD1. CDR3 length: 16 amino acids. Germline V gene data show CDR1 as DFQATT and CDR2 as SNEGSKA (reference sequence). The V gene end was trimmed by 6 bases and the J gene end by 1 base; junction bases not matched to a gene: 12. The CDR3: CSANQQGRASNQPQHF. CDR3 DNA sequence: TGCAGTGCCAACCAACAGGGGAGGGCGAGCAATCAGCCCCAGCATTTT.

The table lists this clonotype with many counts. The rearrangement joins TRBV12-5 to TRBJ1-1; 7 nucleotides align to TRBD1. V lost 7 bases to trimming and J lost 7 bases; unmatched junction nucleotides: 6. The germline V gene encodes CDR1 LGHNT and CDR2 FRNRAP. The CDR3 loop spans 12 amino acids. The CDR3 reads CASAQTGIEAFF. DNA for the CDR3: TGTGCTAGTGCCCAGACAGGGATTGAAGCTTTCTTT.

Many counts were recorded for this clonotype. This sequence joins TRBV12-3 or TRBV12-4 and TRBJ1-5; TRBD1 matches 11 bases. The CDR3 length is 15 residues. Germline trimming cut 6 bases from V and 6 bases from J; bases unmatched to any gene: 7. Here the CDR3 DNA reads TGTGCCAGCAGGTCGGACAGGGGGCAAGGTCAGCCCCAGCATTTT. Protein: CASRSDRGQGQPQHF.

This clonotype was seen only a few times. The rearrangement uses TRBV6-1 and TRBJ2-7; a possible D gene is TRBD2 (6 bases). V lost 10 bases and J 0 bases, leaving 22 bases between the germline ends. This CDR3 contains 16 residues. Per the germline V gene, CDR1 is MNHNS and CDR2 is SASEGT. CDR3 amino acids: CAIEPGLGRGSYEQYF. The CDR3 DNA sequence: TGTGCCATCGAACCCGGCTTGGGGCGGGGCTCCTACGAGCAGTACTTC.

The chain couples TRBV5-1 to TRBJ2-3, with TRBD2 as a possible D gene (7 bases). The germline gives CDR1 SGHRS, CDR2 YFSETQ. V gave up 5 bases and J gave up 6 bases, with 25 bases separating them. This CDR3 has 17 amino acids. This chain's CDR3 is CASRRVGAGALGDTQYF. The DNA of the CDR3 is TGCGCCAGCAGGAGGGTTGGCGCGGGGGCCCTGGGGGATACGCAGTATTTT.

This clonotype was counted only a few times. The CDR3 DNA is TGTGCCAGCAGTTACTCTTCTCCGGGTTCGGGTGAAAAACTGTTTTTT. It specifies CASSYSSPGSGEKLFF. This chain uses TRBV6-6 with TRBJ1-4; D call uncertain. The germline V gene encodes CDR1 MNHNY and CDR2 SVGAGI (reference sequence). V was trimmed by 0 bases and J by 7 bases, leaving 15 bases between them. The CDR3 length is 16 residues.

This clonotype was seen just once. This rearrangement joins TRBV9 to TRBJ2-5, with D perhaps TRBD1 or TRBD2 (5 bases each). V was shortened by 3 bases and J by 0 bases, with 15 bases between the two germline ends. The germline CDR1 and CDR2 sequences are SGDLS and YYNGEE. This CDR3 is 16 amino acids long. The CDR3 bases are TGTGCCAGCAGCGGAGGCCTACTGGGGGACCAAGAGACCCAGTACTTC. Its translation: CASSGGLLGDQETQYF.

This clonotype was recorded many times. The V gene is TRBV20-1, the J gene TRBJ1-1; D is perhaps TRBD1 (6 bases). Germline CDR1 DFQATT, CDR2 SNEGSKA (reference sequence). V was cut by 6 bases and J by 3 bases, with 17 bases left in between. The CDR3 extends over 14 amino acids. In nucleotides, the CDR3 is TGCAGTGCGAGCCGACAGGACGGGTACACTGAAGCTTTCTTT. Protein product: CSASRQDGYTEAFF.

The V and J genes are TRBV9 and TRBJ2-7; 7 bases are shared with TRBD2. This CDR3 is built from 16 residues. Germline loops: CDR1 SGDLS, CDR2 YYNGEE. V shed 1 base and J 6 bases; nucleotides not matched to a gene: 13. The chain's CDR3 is CASSVSGGHPPGEQYF. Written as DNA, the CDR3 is TGTGCCAGCAGCGTATCGGGAGGACACCCACCTGGCGAGCAGTACTTC.

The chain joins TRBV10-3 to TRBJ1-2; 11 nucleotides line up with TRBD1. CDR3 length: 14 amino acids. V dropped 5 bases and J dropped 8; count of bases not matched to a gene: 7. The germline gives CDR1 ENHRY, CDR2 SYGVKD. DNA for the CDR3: TGTGCCATCAGTAACCGGGACAGGGGGTTCGGCTACACCTTC. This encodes CAISNRDRGFGYTF.

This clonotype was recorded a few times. This chain's CDR3 is CASSQVNPFSGNTIYF. Written as DNA, the CDR3 is TGTGCCAGCAGCCAAGTCAATCCCTTCTCTGGAAACACCATATATTTT. The chain is built from TRBV11-2 and TRBJ1-3; no definite D call. The V gene's germline CDR1 is SGHAT and CDR2 FQNNGV. V gave up 5 bases and J gave up 0 bases, with 14 bases separating them. CDR3 size: 16 residues.